The present entry profiles one T cell receptor (beta chain) with its context. Germline V gene data show CDR1 as SGHRS and CDR2 as YFSETQ. The CDR3 length is 13 residues. V gave up 4 bases and J gave up 6 bases, with 10 bases separating them. Clones were read by immunoSEQ multiplex PCR, and TCRdb kept only the in-frame ones, dropping some. The table includes 70,000 to 85,000 clones, roughly 84% detected once. These data come from a study of OX40 agonist ivuxolimab in advanced cancers. The sample here was CD4+ or CD8+ T cells sorted from blood, taken in a trial of the OX40 agonist ivuxolimab. The sequence was collected from an adult with an advanced solid tumor such as melanoma, head and neck, liver or kidney cancer. The gene calls are TRBV5-1 and TRBJ2-2, with D unresolved. CDR3 in amino acids: CASSPRGAGELFF. In DNA form, the CDR3 reads TGCGCCAGCAGCCCTCGTGGCGCCGGGGAGCTGTTTTTT. The variable domain in full, completed from reference TRBV5-1 and TRBJ2-2, reads KAGVTQTPRYLIKTRGQQVTLSCSPISGHRSVSWYQQTPGQGLQFLFEYFSETQRNKGNFPGRFSGRQFSNSRSEMNVSTLELGDSALYLCASSPRGAGELFFGEGSRLTVL.